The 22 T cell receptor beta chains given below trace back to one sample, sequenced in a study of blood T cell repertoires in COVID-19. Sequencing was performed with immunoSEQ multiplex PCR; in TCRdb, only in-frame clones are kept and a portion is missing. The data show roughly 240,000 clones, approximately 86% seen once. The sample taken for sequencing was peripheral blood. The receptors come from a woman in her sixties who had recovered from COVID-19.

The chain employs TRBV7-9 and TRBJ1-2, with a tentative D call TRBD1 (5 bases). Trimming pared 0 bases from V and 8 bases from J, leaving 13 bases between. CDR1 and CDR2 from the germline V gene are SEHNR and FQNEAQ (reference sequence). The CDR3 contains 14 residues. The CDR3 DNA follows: TGTGCCAGCAGCTTAGCGGCGGGGGTGGCCGGCTACACCTTC. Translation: CASSLAAGVAGYTF.

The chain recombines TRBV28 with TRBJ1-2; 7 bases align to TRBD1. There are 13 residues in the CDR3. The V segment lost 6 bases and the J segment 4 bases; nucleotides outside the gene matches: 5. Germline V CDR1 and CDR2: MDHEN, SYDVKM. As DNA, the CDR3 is TGTGCCAGCAGAGACAGGGCCCTCTATGGCTACACCTTC. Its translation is CASRDRALYGYTF.

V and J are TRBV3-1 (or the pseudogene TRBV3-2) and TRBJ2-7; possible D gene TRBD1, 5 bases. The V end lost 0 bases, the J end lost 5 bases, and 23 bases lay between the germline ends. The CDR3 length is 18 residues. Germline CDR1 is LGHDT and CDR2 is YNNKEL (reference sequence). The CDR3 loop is CASSQELTLTQGRHEQYF. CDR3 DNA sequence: TGTGCCAGCAGCCAAGAGTTGACCCTCACCCAGGGTAGGCACGAGCAGTACTTC.

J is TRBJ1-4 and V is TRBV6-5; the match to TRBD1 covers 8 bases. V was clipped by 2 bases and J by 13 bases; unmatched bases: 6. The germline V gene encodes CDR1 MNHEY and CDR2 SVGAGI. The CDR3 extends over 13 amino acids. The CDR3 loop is CASSYGTGDGLFF. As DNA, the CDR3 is TGTGCCAGCAGTTACGGGACAGGTGACGGACTGTTTTTT.

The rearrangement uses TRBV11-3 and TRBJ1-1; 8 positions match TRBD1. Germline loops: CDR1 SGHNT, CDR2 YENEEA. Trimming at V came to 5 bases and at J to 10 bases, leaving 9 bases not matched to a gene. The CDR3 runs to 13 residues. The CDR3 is CASSRGTGGSAFF. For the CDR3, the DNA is TGTGCCAGCAGCAGAGGGACAGGAGGCTCAGCTTTCTTT.

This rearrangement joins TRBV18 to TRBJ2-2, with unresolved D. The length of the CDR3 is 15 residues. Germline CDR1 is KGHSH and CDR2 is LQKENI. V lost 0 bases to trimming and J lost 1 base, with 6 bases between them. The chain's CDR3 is CASSPPAQNTGELFF. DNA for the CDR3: TGTGCCAGCTCACCACCAGCCCAGAACACCGGGGAGCTGTTTTTT.

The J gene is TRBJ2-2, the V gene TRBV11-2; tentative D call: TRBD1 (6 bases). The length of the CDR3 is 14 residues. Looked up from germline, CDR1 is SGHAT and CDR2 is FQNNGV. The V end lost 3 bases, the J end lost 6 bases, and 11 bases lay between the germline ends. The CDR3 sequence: CASSFRTDAGELFF. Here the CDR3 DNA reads TGTGCCAGCAGCTTCAGGACAGACGCCGGGGAGCTGTTTTTT.

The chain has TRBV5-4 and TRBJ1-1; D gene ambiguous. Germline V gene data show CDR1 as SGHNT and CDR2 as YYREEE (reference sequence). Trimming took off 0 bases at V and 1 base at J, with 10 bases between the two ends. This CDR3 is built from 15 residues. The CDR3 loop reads CASSLDRSGNTEAFF. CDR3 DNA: TGTGCCAGCAGCTTGGATCGTTCCGGGAACACTGAAGCTTTCTTT.

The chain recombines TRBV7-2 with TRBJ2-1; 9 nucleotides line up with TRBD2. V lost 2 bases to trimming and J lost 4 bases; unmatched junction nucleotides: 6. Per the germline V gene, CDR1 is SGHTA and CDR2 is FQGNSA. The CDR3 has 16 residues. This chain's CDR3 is CASSLTRLAVYNEQFF. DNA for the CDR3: TGTGCCAGCAGCTTAACGAGACTAGCGGTATACAATGAGCAGTTCTTC. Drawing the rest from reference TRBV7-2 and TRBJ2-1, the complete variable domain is GAGVSQSPSNKVTEKGKDVELRCDPISGHTALYWYRQSLGQGLEFLIYFQGNSAPDKSGLPSDRFSAERTGGSVSTLTIQRTQQEDSAVYLCASSLTRLAVYNEQFFGPGTRLTVL.

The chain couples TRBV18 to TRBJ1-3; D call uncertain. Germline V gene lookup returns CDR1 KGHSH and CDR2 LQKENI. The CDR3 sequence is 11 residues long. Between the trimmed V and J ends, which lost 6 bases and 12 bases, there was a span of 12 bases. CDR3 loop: CASSPSGNIYF. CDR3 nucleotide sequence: TGTGCCAGCTCCCCATCCGGGAACATATATTTT.

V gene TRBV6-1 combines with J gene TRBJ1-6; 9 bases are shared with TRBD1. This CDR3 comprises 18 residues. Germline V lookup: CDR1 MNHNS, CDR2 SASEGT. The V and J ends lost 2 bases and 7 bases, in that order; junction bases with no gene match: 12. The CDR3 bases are TGTGCCAGCAGTGAACATTTTAGACAGGGGGTTTTCAATTCACCCCTCCACTTT. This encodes CASSEHFRQGVFNSPLHF.

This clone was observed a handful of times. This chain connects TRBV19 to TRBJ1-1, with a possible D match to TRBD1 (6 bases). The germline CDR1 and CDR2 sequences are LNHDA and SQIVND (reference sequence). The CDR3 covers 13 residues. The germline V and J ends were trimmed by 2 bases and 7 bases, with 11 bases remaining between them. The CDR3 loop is CASSISGAGEAFF. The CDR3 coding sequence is TGTGCCAGTAGTATATCAGGGGCTGGTGAAGCTTTCTTT. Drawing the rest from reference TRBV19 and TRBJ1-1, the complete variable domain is DGGITQSPKYLFRKEGQNVTLSCEQNLNHDAMYWYRQDPGQGLRLIYYSQIVNDFQKGDIAEGYSVSREKKESFPLTVTSAQKNPTAFYLCASSISGAGEAFFGQGTRLTVV.

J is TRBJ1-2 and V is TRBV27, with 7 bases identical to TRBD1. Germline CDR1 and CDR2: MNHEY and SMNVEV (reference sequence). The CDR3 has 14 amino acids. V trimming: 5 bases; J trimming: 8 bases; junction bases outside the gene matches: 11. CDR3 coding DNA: TGTGCCAGCAGTCCACTCGACAGGGTTGGCGGCTACACCTTC. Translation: CASSPLDRVGGYTF.

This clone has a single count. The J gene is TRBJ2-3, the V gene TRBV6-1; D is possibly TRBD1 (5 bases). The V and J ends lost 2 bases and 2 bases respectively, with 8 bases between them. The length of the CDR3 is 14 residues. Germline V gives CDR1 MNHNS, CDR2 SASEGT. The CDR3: CASSERGATDTQYF. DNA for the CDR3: TGTGCCAGCAGTGAACGTGGGGCCACAGATACGCAGTATTTT.

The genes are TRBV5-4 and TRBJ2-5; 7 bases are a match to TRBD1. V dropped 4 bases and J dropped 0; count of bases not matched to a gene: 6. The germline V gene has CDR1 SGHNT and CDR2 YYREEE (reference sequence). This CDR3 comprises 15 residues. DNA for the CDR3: TGTGCCAGCAGCACGAGGACAGGTCACCAAGAGACCCAGTACTTC. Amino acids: CASSTRTGHQETQYF.

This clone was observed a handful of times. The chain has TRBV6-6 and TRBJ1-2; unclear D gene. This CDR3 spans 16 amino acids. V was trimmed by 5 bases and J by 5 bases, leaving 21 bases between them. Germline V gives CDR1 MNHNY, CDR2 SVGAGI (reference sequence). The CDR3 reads CASSTKRETLEYGYTF. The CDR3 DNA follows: TGTGCCAGCAGTACAAAGAGGGAGACCTTGGAGTATGGCTACACCTTC.

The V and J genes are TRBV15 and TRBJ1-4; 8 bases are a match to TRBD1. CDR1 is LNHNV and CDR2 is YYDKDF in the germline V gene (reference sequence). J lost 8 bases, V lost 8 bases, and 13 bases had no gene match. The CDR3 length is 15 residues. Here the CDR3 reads CATEKRTGIGEKLFF. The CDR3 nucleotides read TGTGCCACCGAAAAGCGGACAGGGATCGGCGAAAAACTGTTTTTT.

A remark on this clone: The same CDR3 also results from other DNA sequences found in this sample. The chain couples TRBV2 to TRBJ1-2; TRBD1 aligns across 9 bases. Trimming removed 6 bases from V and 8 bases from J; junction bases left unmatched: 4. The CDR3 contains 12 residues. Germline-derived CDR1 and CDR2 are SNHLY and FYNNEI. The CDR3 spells CASRQGARGYTF. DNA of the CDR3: TGTGCCAGCAGACAGGGGGCGCGGGGCTACACCTTC.

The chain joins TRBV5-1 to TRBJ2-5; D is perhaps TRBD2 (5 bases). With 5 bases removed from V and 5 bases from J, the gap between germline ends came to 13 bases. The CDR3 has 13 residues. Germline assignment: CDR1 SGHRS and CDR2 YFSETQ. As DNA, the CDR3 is TGCGCCAGCAGGGTAAACGAGCGGGAGACCCAGTACTTC. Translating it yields CASRVNERETQYF.

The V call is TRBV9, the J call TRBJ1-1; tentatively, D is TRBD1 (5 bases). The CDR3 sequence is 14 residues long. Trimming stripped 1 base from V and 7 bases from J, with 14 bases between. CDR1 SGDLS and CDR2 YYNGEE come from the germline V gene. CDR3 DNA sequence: TGTGCCAGCAGCGTATTTGCACAGGTCGATGAAGCTTTCTTT. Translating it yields CASSVFAQVDEAFF.

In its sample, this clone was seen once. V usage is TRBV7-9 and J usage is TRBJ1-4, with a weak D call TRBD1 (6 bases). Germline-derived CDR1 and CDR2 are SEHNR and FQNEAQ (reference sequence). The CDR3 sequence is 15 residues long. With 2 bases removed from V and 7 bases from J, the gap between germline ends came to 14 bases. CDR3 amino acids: CASSLYGGQLEKLFF. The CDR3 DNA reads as TGTGCCAGCAGCTTATATGGTGGACAGCTTGAAAAACTGTTTTTT. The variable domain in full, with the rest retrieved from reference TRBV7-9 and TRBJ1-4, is DTGVSQNPRHKITKRGQNVTFRCDPISEHNRLYWYRQTLGQGPEFLTYFQNEAQLEKSRLLSDRFSAERPKGSFSTLEIQRTEQGDSAMYLCASSLYGGQLEKLFFGSGTQLSVL.

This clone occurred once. The CDR3 protein is CASSRLLQPQHF. CDR3 DNA sequence: TGTGCCAGCAGTCGACTCCTTCAGCCCCAGCATTTT. V gene TRBV2 combines with J gene TRBJ1-5; D gene unclear. Trimming shortened V by 5 bases and J by 6 bases, and 8 bases separated the two germline ends. CDR3 length: 12 amino acids. CDR1 is SNHLY, CDR2 FYNNEI, per germline.